Each of the 26 T cell receptor beta chains below was sequenced from the same sample in a study of CD8 T cells in ankylosing spondylitis. MiXCR, applied by TCRdb to the 5' RACE reads, yields one record per CDR3 protein. The sample records about 350,000 distinct CDR3 sequences, 20% being singletons. The source material was blood, either unsorted or a sorted T cell fraction (not recorded which). These receptors originate from a male donor with ankylosing spondylitis or in good health (not recorded which).

The rearrangement links TRBV6-1 to TRBJ2-2; D assignment may be TRBD1 or TRBD2 (5 bases each). CDR1 is MNHNS, CDR2 SASEGT, per germline. The CDR3 runs to 15 residues. The V end was cut by 8 bases, the J end by 5 bases, with 18 bases between. CDR3 in DNA: TGTGCCAGCCCTCAAGGGAGTGGGGGAACCGGGGAGCTGTTTTTT. This sequence encodes CASPQGSGGTGELFF.

The V and J genes are TRBV29-1 and TRBJ2-7; 8 bases line up with TRBD2. This CDR3 contains 15 residues. J lost 0 bases, V lost 2 bases, and 6 bases had no gene match. The germline gives CDR1 SQVTM, CDR2 ANQGSEA. The CDR3 coding sequence is TGCAGCGTTGAACCGGCGGGGGGCTCCTCCTACGAGCAGTACTTC. Its protein product is CSVEPAGGSSYEQYF.

In its sample, this clonotype was seen a few times. This chain connects TRBV29-1 to TRBJ2-1, with TRBD1 as a possible D gene (5 bases). The ends were cut back, 1 base at V and 6 bases at J, with 13 bases in the middle. Germline loops: CDR1 SQVTM, CDR2 ANQGSEA. This CDR3 is 14 amino acids long. DNA of the CDR3: TGCAGCGTTGAAGGACAGACGATCGGCAATGAGCAGTTCTTC. It codes for CSVEGQTIGNEQFF.

This clonotype appeared a few times. The V gene is TRBV12-3 or TRBV12-4, the J gene TRBJ2-1; perhaps TRBD2 as D (6 bases). The CDR3 covers 15 residues. Trimming shortened V by 5 bases and J by 8 bases, and 19 bases separated the two germline ends. Written as DNA, the CDR3 is TGTGCCAGCAGTCCTGGCGGGGCCCGCCCCCATGAGCAGTTCTTC. Its translation: CASSPGGARPHEQFF.

In its sample, this clonotype was seen a few times. This chain connects TRBV4-1 to TRBJ2-7; 14 bases align to TRBD2. The trim removed 4 bases at V and 0 bases at J, leaving 11 bases unmatched. The V gene's germline CDR1 is MGHRA and CDR2 YSYEKL. This CDR3 has 19 amino acids. This CDR3 reads CASSPGIGTSGGNSYEQYF. The CDR3 nucleotides read TGCGCCAGCAGCCCGGGGATCGGGACTAGCGGGGGTAACTCCTACGAGCAGTACTTC.

J is TRBJ2-1 and V is TRBV20-1; D is possibly TRBD2 (5 bases). The CDR3 covers 15 residues. The germline CDR1 and CDR2 sequences are DFQATT and SNEGSKA (reference sequence). Trimming removed 0 bases at V and 7 bases at J, with 16 bases between. The CDR3 nucleotides read TGCAGTGCTAGAGATTTACTAGGCTACTTGAATGAGCAGTTCTTC. Its protein product is CSARDLLGYLNEQFF.

The chain is built from TRBV20-1 and TRBJ1-1; D remains unclear. This CDR3 region has 14 residues. The germline V and J ends were trimmed by 6 bases and 0 bases, with 14 bases remaining between them. Germline V lookup: CDR1 DFQATT, CDR2 SNEGSKA (reference sequence). The CDR3 DNA is TGCAGTGCCCACGACGAGATAATGAACACTGAAGCTTTCTTT. Translating gives CSAHDEIMNTEAFF.

This clonotype was counted only a few times. The V and J genes are TRBV28 and TRBJ2-4; the match to TRBD1 covers 9 bases. CDR3 size: 15 residues. Unmatched junction bases numbered 9, after V lost 5 bases and J lost 7 bases. CDR1 and CDR2 from the germline V gene are MDHEN and SYDVKM. This CDR3 is CASSPTTGGGNIQYF. The CDR3 bases are TGTGCCAGCAGTCCAACTACAGGGGGCGGGAACATTCAGTACTTC.

DNA of the CDR3: TGTGCCAGCAGGCGGACAGGGCGCAATGAGCAGTTCTTC. Protein: CASRRTGRNEQFF. This chain connects TRBV6-1 to TRBJ2-1; 8 nucleotides line up with TRBD1. CDR1 and CDR2 from the germline V gene are MNHNS and SASEGT. J gave up 6 bases and V 6 bases, and 4 bases lay outside the gene matches. CDR3 length equals 13 residues.

This chain connects TRBV4-1 to TRBJ1-2; D is possibly TRBD1 (6 bases). V dropped 0 bases and J dropped 4 bases, with 15 bases sitting between them. The CDR3 runs to 16 residues. Germline values: CDR1 MGHRA, CDR2 YSYEKL. This CDR3 is CASSQDAGGLTYGYTF. In DNA, the CDR3 is TGCGCCAGCAGCCAAGATGCCGGGGGGCTGACCTATGGCTACACCTTC.

This clonotype was counted only a few times. The gene calls are TRBV4-1 and TRBJ1-2; 12 bases are a match to TRBD1. The CDR3 loop spans 14 amino acids. The germline V gene encodes CDR1 MGHRA and CDR2 YSYEKL. Trimming took 4 bases from V and 8 from J; bases not matched to a gene: 5. The CDR3 DNA sequence: TGCGCCAGCAGCCCGGGACAGGGGGCAGCCGGCTACACCTTC. Translation: CASSPGQGAAGYTF.

The chain has TRBV4-2 and TRBJ2-7, with 8 bases aligning to TRBD1. The CDR3 loop spans 14 amino acids. V was pared by 6 bases and J by 3 bases, with 7 bases of the junction left unmatched. CDR1 LGHNA and CDR2 YNFKEQ come from the germline V gene. CDR3 loop: CASRAGTGNYEQYF. The CDR3 region has the DNA TGTGCCAGCAGAGCCGGGACAGGAAACTACGAGCAGTACTTC.

The V call is TRBV29-1, the J call TRBJ2-1; TRBD1 aligns across 10 bases. The trim removed 6 bases at V and 10 bases at J, leaving 9 bases unmatched. Per germline, CDR1 SQVTM and CDR2 ANQGSEA. The CDR3 runs to 13 residues. The CDR3 coding sequence is TGCAGCGTCCTAGACAGGGGGCTAGGAGAGCAGTTCTTC. Protein: CSVLDRGLGEQFF.

Comments on this clonotype: The junction and the germline gene differ at one end; a read error may be behind it. V usage is TRBV9 and J usage is TRBJ2-3; 9 positions match TRBD2. The CDR3 has 15 residues. The germline CDR1 and CDR2 sequences are SGDLS and YYNGEE. DNA for the CDR3: TGTGCCAGCACCGTAGGCGGGGGGGCGACAGATACGCAGTATTTT. Translation: CASTVGGGATDTQYF.

The gene calls are TRBV5-6 and TRBJ2-3; weak D call: TRBD1 (5 bases). The CDR3 totals 16 residues. The germline V gene encodes CDR1 SGHDT and CDR2 YYEEEE. V lost 0 bases and J lost 1, with 12 bases in between. For the CDR3, the DNA is TGTGCCAGCAGCTTGGGGTGGGGCGCGGGCACAGATACGCAGTATTTT. Encoded protein: CASSLGWGAGTDTQYF.

This clonotype was seen a few times. The rearrangement joins TRBV12-3 or TRBV12-4 to TRBJ1-2; weak D call: TRBD1 (6 bases). The CDR3 sequence is 14 residues long. V shed 5 bases and J shed 0 bases, with 10 bases lying between them. CDR3 nucleotides: TGTGCCAGCAGTCCGACAGGAGCTAACTATGGCTACACCTTC. Residues: CASSPTGANYGYTF.

This clonotype was observed a few times. J is TRBJ2-5 and V is TRBV5-6; 7 bases agree with TRBD1. The CDR3 length is 13 residues. The V gene end was trimmed by 4 bases and the J gene end by 4 bases; junction bases not matched to a gene: 4. CDR1 and CDR2 from the germline V gene are SGHDT and YYEEEE. The CDR3 DNA follows: TGTGCCAGCAGCAACCGGGACAGAGAGACCCAGTACTTC. Amino acids: CASSNRDRETQYF.

The V and J genes are TRBV4-1 and TRBJ2-7; TRBD2 matches 7 bases. Trimming at V came to 1 base and at J to 6 bases, leaving 9 bases not matched to a gene. CDR3 length equals 15 residues. Germline CDR1 is MGHRA and CDR2 is YSYEKL. CDR3 sequence (DNA): TGCGCCAGCAGCCAAGTACAAGTAGGGGAGGGCGAGCAGTACTTC. Translating it yields CASSQVQVGEGEQYF.

This rearrangement joins TRBV7-8 to TRBJ1-6; maybe TRBD1 (5 bases). The CDR3 extends over 17 amino acids. The V end was cut by 1 base, the J end by 7 bases, with 17 bases between. Germline values: CDR1 SGHVS, CDR2 FQNEAQ. CDR3 DNA: TGTGCCAGCAGCTTAGAGGGGCCAGGAAGGTGGAATTCACCCCTCCACTTT. The encoded protein is CASSLEGPGRWNSPLHF.

This clonotype occurred a few times. V usage is TRBV13 and J usage is TRBJ2-7; 7 bases fit TRBD1. Trimming took 5 bases from V and 5 from J; bases not matched to a gene: 9. This CDR3 has 14 residues. Per germline, CDR1 PRHDT and CDR2 FYEKMQ (reference sequence). The CDR3 nucleotides are TGTGCCAGCAGCCTCCGACAGGGCTCGGACGAGCAGTACTTC. It encodes CASSLRQGSDEQYF.

V usage is TRBV4-1 and J usage is TRBJ1-5; 7 bases map to TRBD1. This CDR3 contains 15 residues. J gave up 0 bases and V 6 bases, and 5 bases lay outside the gene matches. Germline-derived CDR1 and CDR2 are MGHRA and YSYEKL. The CDR3, as DNA: TGCGCCAGCAGGGGGACAGTTGGTAGCAATCAGCCCCAGCATTTT. Its translation: CASRGTVGSNQPQHF.

The table lists this clonotype with a few counts. The chain employs TRBV20-1 and TRBJ2-7; tentatively, D is TRBD1 (6 bases). Between the trimmed V and J ends, which lost 0 bases and 0 bases, there was a span of 12 bases. Germline-derived CDR1 and CDR2 are DFQATT and SNEGSKA (reference sequence). The CDR3 runs to 15 residues. Here the CDR3 reads CSARDVGASSYEQYF. The CDR3 bases are TGCAGTGCTAGAGATGTGGGGGCGAGCTCCTACGAGCAGTACTTC.

The CDR3 bases are TGTGCCAGCAGCTTGGCACTCGGACTAGTAGCCCAAGAGACCCAGTACTTC. The encoded protein is CASSLALGLVAQETQYF. This rearrangement joins TRBV5-6 to TRBJ2-5; TRBD2 agrees at 7 bases. This CDR3 contains 17 residues. Germline assignment: CDR1 SGHDT and CDR2 YYEEEE. Trimming took 0 bases from V and 1 from J; bases not matched to a gene: 9.

The chain has TRBV6-5 and TRBJ1-1; D is possibly TRBD1 (5 bases). Per the germline V gene, CDR1 is MNHEY and CDR2 is SVGAGI. V was clipped by 4 bases and J by 6 bases, with 12 bases between them. There are 13 residues in the CDR3. Here the CDR3 reads CASSFVGGSEAFF. DNA for the CDR3: TGTGCCAGCAGTTTCGTGGGGGGTTCTGAAGCTTTCTTT.

V is TRBV28 and J is TRBJ2-7, with D perhaps TRBD2 (6 bases). Germline values: CDR1 MDHEN, CDR2 SYDVKM. V shed 2 bases and J shed 5 bases, with 16 bases lying between them. This CDR3 is 15 amino acids long. Here the CDR3 reads CASSLTTGGTNEQYF. DNA of the CDR3: TGTGCCAGCAGTTTAACCACAGGCGGGACGAACGAGCAGTACTTC.

V gene TRBV5-1 combines with J gene TRBJ2-5; perhaps TRBD2 as D (6 bases). V was cut by 4 bases and J by 1 base, with 11 bases left in between. CDR1 is SGHRS, CDR2 YFSETQ, per germline. This CDR3 contains 14 residues. CDR3 nucleotide sequence: TGCGCCAGCAGCAGGGGACTGAGCCAAGAGACCCAGTACTTC. It translates to CASSRGLSQETQYF.